The clone carrying this T cell receptor beta chain was observed a single time. The sample comes from a study of blood T cell repertoires in COVID-19. Background on the study: The study drew acute and convalescent COVID-19 samples from the United States, Italy and Spain. Sample material is recorded as cDNA or gDNA derived from T cells, B-cell-depleted T cells, or PBMCs.

The CDR3 runs to 13 residues. Germline V gene sequence: CDR1 MNHEY, CDR2 SVGAGI. Trimming took 5 bases from V and 0 from J, leaving 5 bases between them. As handled by the study authors: Scientists estimated how many nucleated cells there were by amplifying reference gene primers. This table comes from immunoSEQ multiplex PCR, and its TCRdb copy is limited to in-frame clones, with some not included. D and trimming come from the DNA, and the V and J calls and clone size come from that table. Of tens of thousands of clones in the sample, roughly 79% were seen once. The clonotype comes from a human donor in a cohort sampled during active COVID-19. The source material was peripheral blood. This chain uses TRBV6-5 with TRBJ1-3; the D is unclear. The CDR3 loop is CASSTNSGNTIYF. The CDR3 region has the DNA TGTGCCAGCAGTACTAACTCTGGAAACACCATATATTTT.